This T cell receptor beta chain derives from a study of blood T cell repertoires in COVID-19. Study in general: T cells, B-cell-depleted T cells, or PBMCs provided the cDNA or gDNA that served as material.

Produced via immunoSEQ multiplex PCR; TCRdb's table is partial and in-frame only. The sample holds approximately 330,000 clones, approximately 90% seen once. The receptor was isolated from a man aged 25-45 years with COVID-19, enrolled during active disease. The sequenced sample consisted of peripheral blood.

The DNA for the CDR3 is TGTGCCAGCAGTTTATTGGCGGGGACCTCCTACGAGCAGTACTTC. Translated, it gives CASSLLAGTSYEQYF. The chain employs TRBV28 and TRBJ2-7; TRBD2 is a possible D gene (6 bases). The germline gives CDR1 MDHEN, CDR2 SYDVKM. The germline V and J ends were trimmed by 1 base and 0 bases, with 10 bases remaining between them. This CDR3 is built from 15 residues.